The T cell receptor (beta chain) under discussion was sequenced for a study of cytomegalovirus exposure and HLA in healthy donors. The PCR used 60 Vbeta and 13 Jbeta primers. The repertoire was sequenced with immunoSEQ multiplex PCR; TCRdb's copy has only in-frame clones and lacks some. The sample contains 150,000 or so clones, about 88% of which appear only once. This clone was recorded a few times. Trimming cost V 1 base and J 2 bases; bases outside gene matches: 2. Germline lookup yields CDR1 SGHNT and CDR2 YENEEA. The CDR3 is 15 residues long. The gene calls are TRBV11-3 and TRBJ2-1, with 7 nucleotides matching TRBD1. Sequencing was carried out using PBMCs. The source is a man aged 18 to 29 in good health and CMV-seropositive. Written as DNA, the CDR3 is TGTGCCAGCAGCTTAGTTACAGGGGCCTACAATGAGCAGTTCTTC. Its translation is CASSLVTGAYNEQFF.